These T cell receptor beta chains were read from a single sample in a study of graft-versus-host responses after intestinal transplantation. Using immunoSEQ multiplex PCR, the repertoire was profiled, and TCRdb retains in-frame clones only, with some absent. The sample has approximately 93,000 clones, 92% seen once. No cognate antigen is known for these TCRs. The sequenced sample was unstimulated CD8+ T cells sorted from spleen or lymph node cells, obtained before transplant. The receptors come from a human donor who was the organ donor for an intestinal transplant. Each CDR3 is given with its conserved first and last residue. A D gene is named only where the DNA matches it firmly.

j_gene: TRBJ2-7
d_gene: -
v_gene: TRBV28
CDR3aa: CASSFPFYEQYF

j_gene: TRBJ2-7
d_gene: -
v_gene: TRBV11-2
CDR3aa: CASSLVAGQSSYEQYF

j_gene: TRBJ2-7
d_gene: -
v_gene: TRBV13
CDR3aa: CASSSLFYEQYF

j_gene: TRBJ1-2
d_gene: -
v_gene: TRBV20-1
CDR3aa: CSARQEYGYTF

j_gene: TRBJ1-2
d_gene: -
v_gene: TRBV5-1
CDR3aa: CASSLAKATEGYGYTF

j_gene: TRBJ1-5
d_gene: TRBD1
v_gene: TRBV6-5
CDR3aa: CASTKRDRGNQPQHF

j_gene: TRBJ2-7
d_gene: -
v_gene: TRBV27
CDR3aa: CASSLCSETVYYEQYF

j_gene: TRBJ2-3
d_gene: TRBD2
v_gene: TRBV7-6
CDR3aa: CASSLRRGGSFTDTQYF

j_gene: TRBJ1-4
d_gene: -
v_gene: TRBV7-8
CDR3aa: CASSLDWGGTNEKLFF

j_gene: TRBJ2-7
d_gene: -
v_gene: TRBV2
CDR3aa: CASNYSPGHNYEQYF

j_gene: TRBJ2-2
d_gene: -
v_gene: TRBV19
CDR3aa: CASSIFPGGRTLGTGELFF

j_gene: TRBJ1-2
d_gene: TRBD1
v_gene: TRBV6-5
CDR3aa: CASSYSGQGWYGYTF

j_gene: TRBJ2-1
d_gene: TRBD2
v_gene: TRBV9
CDR3aa: CASSVGTSGRRRFNEQFF

j_gene: TRBJ2-1
d_gene: -
v_gene: TRBV5-4
CDR3aa: CASSSWLDANNEQFF

j_gene: TRBJ2-5
d_gene: -
v_gene: TRBV6-5
CDR3aa: CASSPMGGPAETQYF

j_gene: TRBJ2-2
d_gene: TRBD2
v_gene: TRBV28
CDR3aa: CASSLAGGTGELFF

j_gene: TRBJ2-1
d_gene: TRBD1
v_gene: TRBV7-9
CDR3aa: CASSPKILGQDNEQFF

j_gene: TRBJ2-1
d_gene: TRBD2
v_gene: TRBV19
CDR3aa: CASSWVVAGDNEQFF

j_gene: TRBJ2-1
d_gene: TRBD2
v_gene: TRBV4-2
CDR3aa: CASSHGGGSYNEQFF

j_gene: TRBJ2-1
d_gene: -
v_gene: TRBV11-1
CDR3aa: CASTEGDEQFF

j_gene: TRBJ1-4
d_gene: TRBD1
v_gene: TRBV2
CDR3aa: CASSPGQGLEKLFF

j_gene: TRBJ2-5
d_gene: TRBD1
v_gene: TRBV4-1
CDR3aa: CASSQPRQGHQETQYF

j_gene: TRBJ2-7
d_gene: TRBD1
v_gene: TRBV4-1
CDR3aa: CASSLTGTGNYEQYF

j_gene: TRBJ2-7
d_gene: TRBD1
v_gene: TRBV30
CDR3aa: CAWSTGTGGPYEQYF

j_gene: TRBJ1-4
d_gene: -
v_gene: TRBV28
CDR3aa: CASSLGWPTTNEKLFF

j_gene: TRBJ2-5
d_gene: -
v_gene: TRBV11-2
CDR3aa: CASSFKFADYRVQETQYF

j_gene: TRBJ1-2
d_gene: TRBD1
v_gene: TRBV6-4
CDR3aa: CAIYRGNYGYTF

j_gene: TRBJ1-5
d_gene: -
v_gene: TRBV28
CDR3aa: CASSFGQPQHF

j_gene: TRBJ1-2
d_gene: -
v_gene: TRBV2
CDR3aa: CATSGRVYGYTF

j_gene: TRBJ2-1
d_gene: -
v_gene: TRBV9
CDR3aa: CASSVSPSRGNEQFF

j_gene: TRBJ1-1
d_gene: -
v_gene: TRBV7-6
CDR3aa: CASSRTRGIREAFF

j_gene: TRBJ2-1
d_gene: TRBD2
v_gene: TRBV10-2
CDR3aa: CASSDRREREQFF

j_gene: TRBJ2-7
d_gene: TRBD1
v_gene: TRBV27
CDR3aa: CASSPDRGAYEQYF

j_gene: TRBJ2-3
d_gene: -
v_gene: TRBV30
CDR3aa: CAWSGGDTQYF

j_gene: TRBJ1-2
d_gene: -
v_gene: TRBV5-1
CDR3aa: CASSLVGGKLDGYTF

j_gene: TRBJ1-2
d_gene: -
v_gene: TRBV19
CDR3aa: CASRELWGGDYGYTF

j_gene: TRBJ2-3
d_gene: TRBD2
v_gene: TRBV10-2
CDR3aa: CASSEHSAGGQDTQYF